Listed here is a single T cell receptor (beta chain). This specimen belongs to a study of control samples from healthy donors and cancer patients. Generated by immunoSEQ multiplex PCR, the TCRdb table keeps only in-frame clones and is missing some. The sample holds about 250,000 clones, over 70% seen once. The CDR3 is made up of 14 amino acids. The V and J ends lost 1 base and 3 bases, in that order; junction bases with no gene match: 0. In germline, CDR1 is LGHDT, CDR2 YNNKEL (reference sequence). The chain uses TRBV3-1 (or the pseudogene TRBV3-2) and TRBJ2-5, with 9 bases fitting TRBD2. The receptor comes from a woman aged 55-69 years with lung cancer. Sequenced material: PBMCs. The CDR3 spells CASSQVAGEETQYF. The CDR3 DNA sequence: TGTGCCAGCAGCCAAGTAGCGGGAGAAGAGACCCAGTACTTC.